This TCR beta chain stems from a study of regulatory T cells. The primer mix had 52 TRBV and 13 TRBJ primers. Method: immunoSEQ multiplex PCR; TCRdb's copy keeps in-frame clones and lacks some. The table lists almost 30,000 clones, around 93% of them singletons, with about 1.6% in the top ten. Study results and limitations: In CD3G-deficient patients, conventional CD4+ T cells were enriched for hydrophobic CDR3 residues at positions 6 and 7.

To note about this clone: The antigen remains unidentified.

Patients aged 2 to 39 years had fewer naive T cells. Regulatory (CD25-high CD127-low) and conventional (CD25-low CD127-high) CD4+ T cells were sorted separately. The receptor comes from a person under 35 with CD3G deficiency. The sequencing input was conventional CD4+ T cells sorted from blood.

DNA of the CDR3: TGTGCCAGCAGCTTACGGGGAGGGAATGGCTACACCTTC. The encoded protein is CASSLRGGNGYTF. The chain employs TRBV7-9 and TRBJ1-2; D unresolved. The CDR3 covers 13 residues. Germline values: CDR1 SEHNR, CDR2 FQNEAQ (reference sequence). The V gene lost 2 bases and the J gene lost 6 bases, with 10 bases spanning the gap.